Each of the 4 T cell receptor beta chains below was sequenced from the same sample in a study of blood T cell repertoires in COVID-19. Measured with immunoSEQ multiplex PCR; TCRdb has only the in-frame clones, and not every one. The sample lists fewer than 350,000 clones, approximately 89% occurring once. The sequenced sample was peripheral blood. Receptor source: a man aged 40-55 years with active or convalescent COVID-19.

This chain links TRBV6-6 with TRBJ1-3; D is uncertain. Germline V gives CDR1 MNHNY, CDR2 SVGAGI (reference sequence). V was clipped by 10 bases and J by 0 bases, with 4 bases between them. The CDR3 consists of 11 residues. CDR3 nucleotide sequence: TGTGCCACCGGCTCTGGAAACACCATATATTTT. The encoded protein is CATGSGNTIYF.

J is TRBJ1-1 and V is TRBV12-3 or TRBV12-4, with a possible D match to TRBD1 (6 bases). The CDR3 totals 11 residues. The V end lost 6 bases, the J end lost 8 bases, and 10 bases lay between the germline ends. CDR3 coding DNA: TGTGCCAGCAGCTATGGACAGGAAGCTTTCTTT. As protein: CASSYGQEAFF.

V and J are TRBV7-3 and TRBJ2-5; TRBD1 matches at 9 bases. V trimming: 5 bases; J trimming: 5 bases; junction bases outside the gene matches: 15. The CDR3 sequence is 17 residues long. Germline CDR1 and CDR2: SGHTA and FQGTGA. The CDR3 protein is CASSQSGSGQGFETQYF. Written as DNA, the CDR3 is TGTGCCAGCAGCCAAAGCGGGTCGGGACAGGGTTTCGAGACCCAGTACTTC.

The chain couples TRBV5-1 to TRBJ2-4; the match to TRBD2 covers 7 bases. This CDR3 comprises 13 residues. V was pared by 4 bases and J by 7 bases, with 5 bases of the junction left unmatched. From germline, CDR1 is SGHRS and CDR2 YFSETQ. The CDR3 DNA reads as TGCGCCAGCAGCCGAGGGGAGGGGAACATTCAGTACTTC. This encodes CASSRGEGNIQYF. Based on the CDR3 plus reference TRBV5-1 and TRBJ2-4, the full variable domain is KAGVTQTPRYLIKTRGQQVTLSCSPISGHRSVSWYQQTPGQGLQFLFEYFSETQRNKGNFPGRFSGRQFSNSRSEMNVSTLELGDSALYLCASSRGEGNIQYFGAGTRLSVL.